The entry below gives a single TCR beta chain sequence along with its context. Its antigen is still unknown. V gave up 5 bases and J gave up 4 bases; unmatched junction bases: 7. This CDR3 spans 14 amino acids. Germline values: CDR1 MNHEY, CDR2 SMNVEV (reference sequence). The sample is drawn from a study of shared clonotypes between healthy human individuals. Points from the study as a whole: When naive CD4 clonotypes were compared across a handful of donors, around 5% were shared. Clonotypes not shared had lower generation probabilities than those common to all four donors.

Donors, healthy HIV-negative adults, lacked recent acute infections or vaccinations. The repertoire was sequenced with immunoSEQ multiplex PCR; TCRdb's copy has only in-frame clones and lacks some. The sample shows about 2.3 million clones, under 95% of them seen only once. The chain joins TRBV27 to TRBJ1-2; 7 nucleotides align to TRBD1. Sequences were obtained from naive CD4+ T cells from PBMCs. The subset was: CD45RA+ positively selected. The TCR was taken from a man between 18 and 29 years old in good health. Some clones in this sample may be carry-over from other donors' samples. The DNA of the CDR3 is TGTGCCAGCAGTCTACGCCGGGACAGCTATGGCTACACCTTC. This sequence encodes CASSLRRDSYGYTF.